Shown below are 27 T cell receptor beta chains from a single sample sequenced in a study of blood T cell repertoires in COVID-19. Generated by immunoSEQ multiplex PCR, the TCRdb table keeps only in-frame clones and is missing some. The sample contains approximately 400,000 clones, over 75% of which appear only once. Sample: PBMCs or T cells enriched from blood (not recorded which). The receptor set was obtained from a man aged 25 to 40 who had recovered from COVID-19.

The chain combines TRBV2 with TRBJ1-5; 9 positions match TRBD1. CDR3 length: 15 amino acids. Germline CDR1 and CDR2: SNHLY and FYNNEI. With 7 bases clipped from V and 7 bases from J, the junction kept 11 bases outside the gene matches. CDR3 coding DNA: TGTGCCAGCAAGGCCCTTACAGGGGGCGGCCAGCCCCAGCATTTT. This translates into CASKALTGGGQPQHF. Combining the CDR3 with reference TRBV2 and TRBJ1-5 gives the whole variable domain EPEVTQTPSHQVTQMGQEVILRCVPISNHLYFYWYRQILGQKVEFLVSFYNNEISEKSEIFDDQFSVERPDGSNFTLKIRSTKLEDSAMYFCASKALTGGGQPQHFGDGTRLSIL.

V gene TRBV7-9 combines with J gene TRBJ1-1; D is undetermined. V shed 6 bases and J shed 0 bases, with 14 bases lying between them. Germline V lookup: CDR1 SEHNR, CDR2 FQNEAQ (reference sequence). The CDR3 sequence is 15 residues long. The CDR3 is CASSISGAMNTEAFF. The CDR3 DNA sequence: TGTGCCAGCAGTATATCAGGTGCCATGAACACTGAAGCTTTCTTT. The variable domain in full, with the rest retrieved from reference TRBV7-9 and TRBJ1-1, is DTGVSQNPRHKITKRGQNVTFRCDPISEHNRLYWYRQTLGQGPEFLTYFQNEAQLEKSRLLSDRFSAERPKGSFSTLEIQRTEQGDSAMYLCASSISGAMNTEAFFGQGTRLTVV.

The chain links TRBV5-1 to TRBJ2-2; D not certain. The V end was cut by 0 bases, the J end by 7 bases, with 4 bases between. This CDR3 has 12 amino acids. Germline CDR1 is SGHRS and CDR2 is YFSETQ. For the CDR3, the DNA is TGCGCCAGCAGCTTGGGAGGCGGGGAGCTGTTTTTT. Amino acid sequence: CASSLGGGELFF.

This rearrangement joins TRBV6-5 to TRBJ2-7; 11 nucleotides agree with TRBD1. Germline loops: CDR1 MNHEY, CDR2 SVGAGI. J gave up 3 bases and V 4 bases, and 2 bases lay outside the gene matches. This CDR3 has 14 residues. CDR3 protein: CASSSGQGGYEQYF. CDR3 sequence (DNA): TGTGCCAGCAGTTCGGGACAGGGGGGCTACGAGCAGTACTTC.

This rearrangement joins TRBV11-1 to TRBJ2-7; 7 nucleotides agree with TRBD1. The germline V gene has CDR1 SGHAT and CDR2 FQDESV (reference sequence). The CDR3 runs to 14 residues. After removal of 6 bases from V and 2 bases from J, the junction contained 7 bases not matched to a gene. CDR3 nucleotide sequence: TGTGCCAGCAGTTCCCGGACAGGAGCCTACGAGCAGTACTTC. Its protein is CASSSRTGAYEQYF.

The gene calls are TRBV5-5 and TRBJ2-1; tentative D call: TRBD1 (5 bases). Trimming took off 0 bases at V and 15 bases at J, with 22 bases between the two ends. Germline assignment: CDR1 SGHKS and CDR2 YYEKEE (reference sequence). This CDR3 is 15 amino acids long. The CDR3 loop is CASSLDVGRGFVTFF. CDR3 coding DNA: TGTGCCAGCAGCTTGGATGTGGGGCGAGGATTCGTTACGTTCTTC.

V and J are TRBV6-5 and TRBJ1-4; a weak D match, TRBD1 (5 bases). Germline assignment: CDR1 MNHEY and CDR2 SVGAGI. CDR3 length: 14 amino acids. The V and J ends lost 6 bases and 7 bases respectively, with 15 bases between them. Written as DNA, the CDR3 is TGTGCCAGCAGATTGAGGGGAGGAATTGAAAAACTGTTTTTT. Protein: CASRLRGGIEKLFF.

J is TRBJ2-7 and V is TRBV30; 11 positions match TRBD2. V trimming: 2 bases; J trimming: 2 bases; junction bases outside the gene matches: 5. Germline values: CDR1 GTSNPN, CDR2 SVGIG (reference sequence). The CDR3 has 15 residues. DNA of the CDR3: TGTGCCTGGAGTTCCTTGGGACTAGCGGCCTACGAGCAGTACTTC. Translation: CAWSSLGLAAYEQYF.

CDR3 sequence reads: CASSETGTKGKLFF. For the CDR3, the DNA is TGCGCCAGCAGCGAAACAGGGACAAAGGGAAAACTGTTTTTT. The rearrangement joins TRBV10-1 to TRBJ1-4, with D perhaps TRBD1 (6 bases). Germline CDR1 reads WNHNN; CDR2 reads SYGVQD (reference sequence). Trimming removed 6 bases at V and 10 bases at J, with 18 bases between. This CDR3 region has 14 residues.

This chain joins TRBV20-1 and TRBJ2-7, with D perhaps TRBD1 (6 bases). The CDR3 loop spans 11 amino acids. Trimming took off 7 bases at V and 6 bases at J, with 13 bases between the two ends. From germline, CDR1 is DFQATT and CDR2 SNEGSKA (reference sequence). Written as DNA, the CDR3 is TGCAGTGTCCACAGGGTGAGCGAGCAGTACTTC. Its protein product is CSVHRVSEQYF.

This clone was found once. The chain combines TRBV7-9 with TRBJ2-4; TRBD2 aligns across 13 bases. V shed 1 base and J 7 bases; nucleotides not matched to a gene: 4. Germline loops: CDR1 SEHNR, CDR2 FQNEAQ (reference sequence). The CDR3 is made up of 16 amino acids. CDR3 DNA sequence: TGTGCCAGCAGCTTAGGGACTAGCGGGGGAAGGAACATTCAGTACTTC. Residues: CASSLGTSGGRNIQYF.

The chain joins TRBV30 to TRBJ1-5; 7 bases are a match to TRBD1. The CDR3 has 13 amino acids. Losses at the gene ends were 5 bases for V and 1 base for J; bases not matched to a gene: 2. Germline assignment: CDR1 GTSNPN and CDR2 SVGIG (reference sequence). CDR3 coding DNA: TGTGCCTGGGGAGGGGGCAGCAATCAGCCCCAGCATTTT. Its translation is CAWGGGSNQPQHF. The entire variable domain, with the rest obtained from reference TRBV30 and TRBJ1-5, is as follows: SQTIHQWPATLVQPVGSPLSLECTVEGTSNPNLYWYRQAAGRGLQLLFYSVGIGQISSEVPQNLSASRPQDRQFILSSKKLLLSDSGFYLCAWGGGSNQPQHFGDGTRLSIL.

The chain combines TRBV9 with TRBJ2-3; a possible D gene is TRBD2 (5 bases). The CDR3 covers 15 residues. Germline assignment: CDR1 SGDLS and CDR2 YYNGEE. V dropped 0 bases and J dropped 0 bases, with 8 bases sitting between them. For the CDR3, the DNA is TGTGCCAGCAGCGTAGCGACTACTAGCACAGATACGCAGTATTTT. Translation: CASSVATTSTDTQYF.

The CDR3 reads CASRREGLTEAFF. In DNA form, the CDR3 reads TGTGCCAGCAGGAGGGAGGGGCTCACTGAAGCTTTCTTT. The genes are TRBV25-1 and TRBJ1-1, with D perhaps matching TRBD1 (5 bases). V shed 6 bases and J shed 4 bases, with 12 bases lying between them. Per germline, CDR1 MGHDK and CDR2 SYGVNS. This CDR3 has 13 residues.

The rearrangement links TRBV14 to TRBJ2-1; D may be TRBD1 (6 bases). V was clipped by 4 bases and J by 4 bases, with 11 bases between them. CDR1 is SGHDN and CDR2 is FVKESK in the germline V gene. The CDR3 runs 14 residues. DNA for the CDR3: TGTGCCAGCAGCCGGGCAGGGGCTTACAATGAGCAGTTCTTC. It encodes CASSRAGAYNEQFF. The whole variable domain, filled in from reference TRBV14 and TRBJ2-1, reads EAGVTQFPSHSVIEKGQTVTLRCDPISGHDNLYWYRRVMGKEIKFLLHFVKESKQDESGMPNNRFLAERTGGTYSTLKVQPAELEDSGVYFCASSRAGAYNEQFFGPGTRLTVL.

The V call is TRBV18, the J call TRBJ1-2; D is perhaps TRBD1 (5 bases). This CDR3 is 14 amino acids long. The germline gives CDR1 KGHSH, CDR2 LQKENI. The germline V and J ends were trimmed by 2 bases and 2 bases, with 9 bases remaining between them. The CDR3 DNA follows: TGTGCCAGCTCACCATCTCCAGGGAACTATGGCTACACCTTC. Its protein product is CASSPSPGNYGYTF.

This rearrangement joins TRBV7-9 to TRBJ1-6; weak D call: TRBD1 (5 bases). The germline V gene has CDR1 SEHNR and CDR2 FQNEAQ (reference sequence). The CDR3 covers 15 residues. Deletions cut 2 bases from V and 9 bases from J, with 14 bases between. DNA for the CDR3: TGTGCCAGCAGCTTAAAGGGGCAGGGTCCTTCACCCCTCCACTTT. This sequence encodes CASSLKGQGPSPLHF.

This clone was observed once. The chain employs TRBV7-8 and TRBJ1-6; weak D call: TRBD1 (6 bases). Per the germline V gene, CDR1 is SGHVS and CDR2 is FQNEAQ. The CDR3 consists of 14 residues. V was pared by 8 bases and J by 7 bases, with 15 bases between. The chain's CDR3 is CASGGATQNSPLHF. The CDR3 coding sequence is TGTGCCAGCGGGGGGGCCACTCAAAATTCACCCCTCCACTTT. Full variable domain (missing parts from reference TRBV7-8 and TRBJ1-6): GAGVSQSPRYKVAKRGQDVALRCDPISGHVSLFWYQQALGQGPEFLTYFQNEAQLDKSGLPSDRFFAERPEGSVSTLKIQRTQQEDSAVYLCASGGATQNSPLHFGNGTRLTVT.

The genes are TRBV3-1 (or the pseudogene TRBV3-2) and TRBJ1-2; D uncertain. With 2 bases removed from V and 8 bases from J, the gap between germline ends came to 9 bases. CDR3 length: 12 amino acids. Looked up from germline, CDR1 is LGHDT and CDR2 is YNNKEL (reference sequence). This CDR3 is CASSQTVGGYTF. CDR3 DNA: TGTGCCAGCAGCCAAACGGTGGGCGGCTACACCTTC.

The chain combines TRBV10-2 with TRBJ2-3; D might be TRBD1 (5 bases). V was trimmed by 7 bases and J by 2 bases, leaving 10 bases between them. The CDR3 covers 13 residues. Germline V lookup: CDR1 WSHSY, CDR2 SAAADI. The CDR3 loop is CASMAGPTDTQYF. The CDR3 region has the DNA TGCGCCAGCATGGCAGGGCCCACAGATACGCAGTATTTT.

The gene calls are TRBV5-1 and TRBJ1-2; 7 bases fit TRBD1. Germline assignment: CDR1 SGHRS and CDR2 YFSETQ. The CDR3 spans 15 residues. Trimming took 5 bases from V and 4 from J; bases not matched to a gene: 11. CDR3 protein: CASRPLTGVSYGYTF. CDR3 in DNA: TGCGCCAGCAGACCTCTAACAGGGGTAAGCTATGGCTACACCTTC.

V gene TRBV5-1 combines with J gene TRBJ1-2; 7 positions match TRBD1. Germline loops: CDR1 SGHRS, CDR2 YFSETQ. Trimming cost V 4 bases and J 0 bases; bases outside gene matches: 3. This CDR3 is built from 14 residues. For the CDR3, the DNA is TGCGCCAGCAGCGAGGGGGCGTCTAACTATGGCTACACCTTC. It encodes CASSEGASNYGYTF.

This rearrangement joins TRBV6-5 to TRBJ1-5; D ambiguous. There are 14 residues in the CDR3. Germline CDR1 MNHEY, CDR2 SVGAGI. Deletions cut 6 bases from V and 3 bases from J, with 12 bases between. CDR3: CASRTEVVNQPQHF. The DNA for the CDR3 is TGTGCCAGCAGGACCGAGGTGGTCAATCAGCCCCAGCATTTT.

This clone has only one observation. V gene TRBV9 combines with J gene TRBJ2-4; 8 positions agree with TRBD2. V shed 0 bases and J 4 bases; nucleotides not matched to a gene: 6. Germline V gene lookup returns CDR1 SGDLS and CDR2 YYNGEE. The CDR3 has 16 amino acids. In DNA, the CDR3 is TGTGCCAGCAGCGTAGATGGCGGGGGGACAAAAAACATTCAGTACTTC. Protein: CASSVDGGGTKNIQYF.

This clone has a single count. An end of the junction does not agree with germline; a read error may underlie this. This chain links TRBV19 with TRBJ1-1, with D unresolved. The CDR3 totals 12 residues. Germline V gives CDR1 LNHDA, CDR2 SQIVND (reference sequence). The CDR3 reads CAMRGMNAEAFF. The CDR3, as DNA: TGTGCTATGCGAGGGATGAACGCTGAAGCTTTCTTT.

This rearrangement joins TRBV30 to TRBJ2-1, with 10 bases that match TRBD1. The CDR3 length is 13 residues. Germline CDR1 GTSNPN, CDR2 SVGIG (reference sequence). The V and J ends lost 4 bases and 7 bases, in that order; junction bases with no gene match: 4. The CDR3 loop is CAWKGTGENEQFF. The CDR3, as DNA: TGTGCCTGGAAAGGGACAGGGGAGAATGAGCAGTTCTTC. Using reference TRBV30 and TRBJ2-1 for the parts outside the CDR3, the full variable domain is SQTIHQWPATLVQPVGSPLSLECTVEGTSNPNLYWYRQAAGRGLQLLFYSVGIGQISSEVPQNLSASRPQDRQFILSSKKLLLSDSGFYLCAWKGTGENEQFFGPGTRLTVL.

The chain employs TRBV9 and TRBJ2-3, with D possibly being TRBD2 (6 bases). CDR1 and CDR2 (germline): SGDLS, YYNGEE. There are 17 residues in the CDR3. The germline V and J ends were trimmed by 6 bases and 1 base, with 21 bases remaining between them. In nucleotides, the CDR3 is TGTGCCAGCAACAAAGGTCCCAGACTAGACGGCACAGATACGCAGTATTTT. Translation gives CASNKGPRLDGTDTQYF.